The 28 T cell receptor beta chains presented below share a single source sample, sequenced in a study of identical twins. TCRdb called the 5' RACE reads again in MiXCR, with one record for every CDR3 protein. The sample lists hundreds of thousands of distinct CDR3 sequences; 5.5% to 6.5% were seen once. The sequenced sample consisted of naive T cells sorted from blood. Source of these receptors: a man between 18 and 29 years old in good health.

Only a few counts were recorded for this clonotype. The genes are TRBV9 and TRBJ2-5; 15 bases are a match to TRBD2. The junction had 8 bases not matched to a gene; V was cut back by 3 bases and J by 5 bases. The CDR3 spans 17 residues. Germline-derived CDR1 and CDR2 are SGDLS and YYNGEE. CDR3 nucleotide sequence: TGTGCCAGCAGCGAAGGACTAGCGGGAGGGCCCCAGGAGACCCAGTACTTC. This sequence encodes CASSEGLAGGPQETQYF.

On this clonotype: This clone may be a read error of a much larger clone one base away. This rearrangement joins TRBV20-1 to TRBJ2-1; no definite D call. The CDR3 consists of 17 residues. Germline assignment: CDR1 DFQATT and CDR2 SNEGSKA (reference sequence). Trimming stripped 0 bases from V and 1 base from J, with 16 bases between. CDR3 nucleotide sequence: TGCAGTGCTAGAGATAGTAGCAGGAGACATTCCTACAATGAGCAGTTCTTC. This sequence encodes CSARDSSRRHSYNEQFF.

This clonotype was counted many times. The gene calls are TRBV4-3 and TRBJ2-3; 7 bases match TRBD1. With V trimmed by 1 base and J by 3 bases, 7 bases remained unmatched. This CDR3 spans 16 amino acids. Germline loops: CDR1 LGHNA, CDR2 YSLEER. The CDR3 coding sequence is TGCGCCAGCAGCCAAGGGGGACAGAGGGAAACAGATACGCAGTATTTT. This gives the protein CASSQGGQRETDTQYF.

In its sample, this clonotype was seen many times. The chain has TRBV20-1 and TRBJ2-7; D call uncertain. With 0 bases removed from V and 3 bases from J, the gap between germline ends came to 9 bases. Germline V CDR1 and CDR2: DFQATT, SNEGSKA (reference sequence). The CDR3 is 13 amino acids. The CDR3 loop is CSARDTVFYEQYF. The CDR3 bases are TGCAGTGCTAGAGATACCGTATTCTACGAGCAGTACTTC.

This clonotype was picked up many times. This chain uses TRBV5-1 with TRBJ1-1; tentatively, D is TRBD1 (5 bases). The CDR3 covers 15 residues. Trimming took off 1 base at V and 1 base at J, with 11 bases between the two ends. Germline CDR1 is SGHRS and CDR2 is YFSETQ. The CDR3 DNA sequence: TGCGCCAGCAGCTTGTCGCTCGGACAGAACACTGAAGCTTTCTTT. It is translated as CASSLSLGQNTEAFF. The full variable domain, completed using reference TRBV5-1 and TRBJ1-1, is KAGVTQTPRYLIKTRGQQVTLSCSPISGHRSVSWYQQTPGQGLQFLFEYFSETQRNKGNFPGRFSGRQFSNSRSEMNVSTLELGDSALYLCASSLSLGQNTEAFFGQGTRLTVV.

This chain joins TRBV24-1 and TRBJ2-1; D gene unclear. Germline CDR1 KGHDR, CDR2 SFDVKD. This CDR3 has 14 residues. Trimming took off 6 bases at V and 1 base at J, with 9 bases between the two ends. The CDR3 bases are TGTGCCACCAGTACGCCAGTATCCTACAATGAGCAGTTCTTC. Translation: CATSTPVSYNEQFF.

This clonotype has at least ten counts. The CDR3 nucleotides are TGTGCCAGCAGACTTCTGGAATACAATGAGCAGTTCTTC. This translates into CASRLLEYNEQFF. This chain links TRBV6-1 with TRBJ2-1; D is uncertain. The germline gives CDR1 MNHNS, CDR2 SASEGT. This CDR3 is built from 13 residues. V was pared by 6 bases and J by 4 bases, with 10 bases between.

This clonotype was seen many times. The genes are TRBV19 and TRBJ2-1; TRBD2 matches at 7 bases. The germline CDR1 and CDR2 sequences are LNHDA and SQIVND (reference sequence). V was pared by 4 bases and J by 3 bases, with 6 bases of the junction left unmatched. The CDR3 has 15 amino acids. CDR3 sequence reads: CASSTGTTGYNEQFF. The CDR3 DNA sequence: TGTGCCAGTAGTACCGGGACTACCGGCTACAATGAGCAGTTCTTC.

This clonotype came up many times. V and J are TRBV20-1 and TRBJ1-1, with D unresolved. CDR3 length: 11 amino acids. Germline CDR1 is DFQATT and CDR2 is SNEGSKA (reference sequence). This CDR3 is CRVSDGTEAFF. Here the CDR3 DNA reads TGCAGGGTGAGCGACGGCACTGAAGCTTTCTTT.

In this sample, this clonotype turned up many times. J is TRBJ2-1 and V is TRBV6-1; D call uncertain. Trimming pared 6 bases from V and 6 bases from J, leaving 15 bases between. Germline V gene sequence: CDR1 MNHNS, CDR2 SASEGT. The CDR3 runs 14 residues. CDR3 in amino acids: CASSARQAINEQFF. The CDR3 DNA follows: TGTGCCAGCAGCGCGCGGCAAGCTATCAATGAGCAGTTCTTC.

The table lists this clonotype with many counts. The chain carries TRBV29-1 and TRBJ2-1, with D uncertain. This CDR3 has 11 amino acids. Trimming took off 3 bases at V and 6 bases at J, with 6 bases between the two ends. Germline CDR1 is SQVTM and CDR2 is ANQGSEA. CDR3 sequence (DNA): TGCAGCGTTGAGTCAGTCAATGAGCAGTTCTTC. It yields the protein CSVESVNEQFF.

This clonotype was found many times. V is TRBV9 and J is TRBJ2-1; D is tentatively TRBD1 or TRBD2 (5 bases each). The CDR3 sequence is 15 residues long. Trimming cost V 0 bases and J 5 bases, with 12 bases left between them. The germline gives CDR1 SGDLS, CDR2 YYNGEE. CDR3 DNA sequence: TGTGCCAGCAGCGTAGCTGGGGGTCAAAACAATGAGCAGTTCTTC. Protein: CASSVAGGQNNEQFF.

Only a few counts were recorded for this clonotype. This sequence joins TRBV2 and TRBJ2-2; TRBD1 might be the D (8 bases). The CDR3 loop spans 15 amino acids. The V end was cut by 5 bases, the J end by 5 bases, with 15 bases between. Germline CDR1 reads SNHLY; CDR2 reads FYNNEI. This CDR3 reads CASSRTGGETGELFF. In DNA, the CDR3 is TGTGCCAGCAGTCGTACAGGGGGGGAAACCGGGGAGCTGTTTTTT.

This clonotype occurred many times. The rearrangement uses TRBV24-1 and TRBJ2-3, with D possibly matching TRBD2 (6 bases). The CDR3 runs to 18 residues. Looked up from germline, CDR1 is KGHDR and CDR2 is SFDVKD. Trimming pared 4 bases from V and 2 bases from J, leaving 21 bases between. DNA for the CDR3: TGTGCCACCAGTGAACCCGGCGGTAGCGGACCACCCACAGATACGCAGTATTTT. Translating gives CATSEPGGSGPPTDTQYF.

The chain couples TRBV9 to TRBJ2-1, with unresolved D. Germline values: CDR1 SGDLS, CDR2 YYNGEE. V was shortened by 1 base and J by 0 bases, with 17 bases between the two germline ends. There are 18 residues in the CDR3. The CDR3 DNA reads TGTGCCAGCAGCGTAACGACTCTAACTACCGGCTCCTACAATGAGCAGTTCTTC. Translated, it gives CASSVTTLTTGSYNEQFF.

This clonotype was seen repeatedly, ten times or more. The rearrangement joins TRBV20-1 to TRBJ2-1; 7 nucleotides line up with TRBD2. V trimming: 4 bases; J trimming: 5 bases; junction bases outside the gene matches: 5. Germline V gives CDR1 DFQATT, CDR2 SNEGSKA (reference sequence). The CDR3 runs to 13 residues. The CDR3 DNA reads as TGCAGTGCTAACGGGGACTATAACAATGAGCAGTTCTTC. It yields the protein CSANGDYNNEQFF.

This clonotype has ten or more counts. The chain recombines TRBV7-9 with TRBJ2-7; D remains unclear. Trimming took 5 bases from V and 2 from J, leaving 10 bases between them. There are 13 residues in the CDR3. Germline CDR1 is SEHNR and CDR2 is FQNEAQ (reference sequence). The CDR3 sequence: CASSATLTYEQYF. The CDR3 DNA sequence: TGTGCCAGCAGCGCGACTTTGACCTACGAGCAGTACTTC. Based on the CDR3 plus reference TRBV7-9 and TRBJ2-7, the full variable domain is DTGVSQNPRHKITKRGQNVTFRCDPISEHNRLYWYRQTLGQGPEFLTYFQNEAQLEKSRLLSDRFSAERPKGSFSTLEIQRTEQGDSAMYLCASSATLTYEQYFGPGTRLTVT.

This chain joins TRBV20-1 and TRBJ1-6, with D possibly TRBD1 on 6 matching bases. Per the germline V gene, CDR1 is DFQATT and CDR2 is SNEGSKA (reference sequence). Trimming stripped 5 bases from V and 1 base from J, with 24 bases between. CDR3 length: 19 amino acids. The CDR3 is CSAEGGGGTGASYNSPLHF. The CDR3 nucleotides are TGCAGTGCTGAGGGGGGCGGTGGTACTGGAGCGTCCTATAATTCACCCCTCCACTTT.

This clonotype was picked up a small number of times. This chain uses TRBV14 with TRBJ2-5; D is possibly TRBD2 (6 bases). Trimming removed 0 bases from V and 5 bases from J, with 10 bases in between. CDR1 and CDR2 from the germline V gene are SGHDN and FVKESK. The CDR3 runs 14 residues. The CDR3 DNA is TGTGCCAGCAGCCAAGATGGGCTAGCGGAGACCCAGTACTTC. Translating gives CASSQDGLAETQYF.

The chain couples TRBV7-8 to TRBJ2-5; D may match TRBD1 or TRBD2 (5 bases each). From germline, CDR1 is SGHVS and CDR2 FQNEAQ. Trimming removed 5 bases from V and 5 bases from J, with 15 bases in between. The CDR3 covers 14 residues. DNA of the CDR3: TGTGCCAGCAGCCCGAGAGGGACGGGGGAGACCCAGTACTTC. It specifies CASSPRGTGETQYF.

In its sample, this clonotype was seen many times. The chain uses TRBV12-3 or TRBV12-4 and TRBJ1-4; D ambiguous. The CDR3 length is 13 residues. Trimming pared 7 bases from V and 3 bases from J, leaving 9 bases between. This chain's CDR3 is CASTESPNEKLFF. Here the CDR3 DNA reads TGTGCCAGCACCGAGAGCCCTAATGAAAAACTGTTTTTT.

This clonotype has more than one count but fewer than ten. This chain links TRBV15 with TRBJ2-4; TRBD1 is a possible D gene (6 bases). CDR1 and CDR2 from the germline V gene are LNHNV and YYDKDF (reference sequence). CDR3 size: 16 residues. V gave up 0 bases and J gave up 0 bases, with 9 bases separating them. The CDR3 sequence: CATSREGAVAKNIQYF. The CDR3 coding sequence is TGTGCCACCAGCAGAGAGGGGGCCGTAGCCAAAAACATTCAGTACTTC.

This clonotype has more than one count but fewer than ten. This sequence joins TRBV9 and TRBJ2-7, with D possibly TRBD2 on 5 matching bases. V dropped 6 bases and J dropped 6 bases, with 19 bases sitting between them. CDR3 length equals 14 residues. Germline V gene lookup returns CDR1 SGDLS and CDR2 YYNGEE. CDR3 loop: CASTLFPEVGEQYF. DNA of the CDR3: TGTGCCAGCACCCTTTTCCCGGAGGTGGGCGAGCAGTACTTC.

This clonotype was seen ten or more times. The V and J genes are TRBV27 and TRBJ2-7; TRBD2 aligns across 7 bases. This CDR3 is built from 14 residues. Germline CDR1 reads MNHEY; CDR2 reads SMNVEV (reference sequence). The ends lost 4 bases at V and 3 bases at J; junction bases unmatched: 6. CDR3 sequence: CASSWGTGGYEQYF. In nucleotides, the CDR3 is TGTGCCAGCAGTTGGGGGACGGGAGGCTACGAGCAGTACTTC.

This clonotype was recorded at least ten times. The chain has TRBV5-1 and TRBJ2-2; D tentatively reads TRBD1 or TRBD2 (5 bases each). Germline CDR1 is SGHRS and CDR2 is YFSETQ. V lost 4 bases, J lost 3 bases, and 13 bases lay in between. The CDR3 has 15 residues. The CDR3 DNA follows: TGCGCCAGCAGCCCCACTCAGGGAGACACCGGGGAGCTGTTTTTT. This gives the protein CASSPTQGDTGELFF.

The chain has TRBV5-1 and TRBJ2-2; TRBD1 matches at 10 bases. Germline V gives CDR1 SGHRS, CDR2 YFSETQ. The CDR3 has 16 amino acids. V gave up 6 bases and J gave up 4 bases; unmatched junction bases: 9. This CDR3 is CASTLRGTGVTGELFF. The CDR3 DNA follows: TGCGCCAGCACACTGAGGGGGACAGGGGTCACCGGGGAGCTGTTTTTT.

The table lists this clonotype with many counts. The genes are TRBV5-1 and TRBJ2-2; 10 bases map to TRBD2. CDR1 SGHRS and CDR2 YFSETQ come from the germline V gene. The CDR3 contains 17 residues. The J segment lost 0 bases and the V segment lost 4 bases, leaving 6 bases of the junction unmatched. CDR3 amino acids: CASSVGLAASNTGELFF. The DNA for the CDR3 is TGCGCCAGCAGCGTCGGACTAGCGGCATCGAACACCGGGGAGCTGTTTTTT.

The V and J genes are TRBV5-1 and TRBJ2-1, with D uncertain. Deletions cut 0 bases from V and 2 bases from J, with 12 bases between. CDR3 length: 16 residues. Per germline, CDR1 SGHRS and CDR2 YFSETQ. The CDR3 sequence is CASSLGGNPAYNEQFF. DNA of the CDR3: TGCGCCAGCAGCTTGGGTGGGAACCCGGCCTACAATGAGCAGTTCTTC. Using reference TRBV5-1 and TRBJ2-1 for the parts outside the CDR3, the full variable domain is KAGVTQTPRYLIKTRGQQVTLSCSPISGHRSVSWYQQTPGQGLQFLFEYFSETQRNKGNFPGRFSGRQFSNSRSEMNVSTLELGDSALYLCASSLGGNPAYNEQFFGPGTRLTVL.